This T cell receptor beta chain is drawn from a study of shared clonotypes between healthy human individuals (dated by TCRdb to 2018 to 2020). A note on the overall study: Two women and three men aged 18 to 49 years were included in the cohort. Each donor's leukapheresis produced roughly between roughly 0.85 and 9 billion PBMCs. Libraries were prepared and TCR repertoires were sequenced by different laboratories using diverse techniques, in order to increase sequencing depth and limit assay-specific biases. The study deeply sequenced blood TCR repertoires of about five healthy adults to estimate repertoire size and the extent of clonotype sharing between individuals. Results the study describes overall, beyond this receptor: Sampling was restricted to blood, and TCR repertoires in tissue are likely to differ from TCR repertoires in blood. The genetic and exposure-history diversity represented was limited by the small number of donors. Pairwise subsampling led to the expectation that sequencing depth would affect the degree of clonotype sharing among donors.

Turning to this clone: Its specific antigen is unknown. Base qualities were left out, and no much larger clone turns up one base away.

As encoded in the germline V gene (reference sequence), CDR1 is MNHEY while CDR2 is SMNVEV. The cysteine opens and the phenylalanine closes a CDR3 of 14 amino acids. Of all the DNA, just the CDR3 is kept, 42 bases in frame from base 1. V and J lose 3 bases and 3 bases, and a span of 9 bases separates them. Using the deep immunoSEQ assay, TCR CDR3 regions were amplified from genomic DNA by multiplex PCR. Genomic DNA extracted from each cell subset was distributed evenly over all wells of several immunoSEQ 96-well plates, and each plate served as one replicate. For unsorted PBMC, approximately 0.3 ug of genomic DNA, equivalent to around 33,000 T cell genomes, went into each replicate PCR. Unsorted PBMC genomic DNA was sequenced across ten immunoSEQ deep assay plates. The purified libraries were quantified using a Qubit 3.0 fluorometer, sized with a Bioanalyzer 2100, and then quantified again using the KAPA Library Quantification kit. Each immunoSEQ 96-well plate was sequenced on its own single-read 150-cycle Illumina NextSeq 550 flow cell. The authors processed their data as follows. Because the immunoSEQ output included only junctional sequences and no quality scores, the filtering could not be the same as the filtering used for full-length reads. To assign V/J genes and CDR3, sequences were annotated against IMGT germline references using PyIR, a Python wrapper for IgBLAST v1.9. Any read was removed if the V/J assignment was weak (E-value above 1e-6), the CDR3 was missing, or the read contained stop codons, out-of-frame junctions, or ambiguous translated residues. A V3J clonotype was defined by an identical inferred V gene, J gene, and CDR3 amino acid sequence. Percentage overlap between repertoires was computed as shared unique clonotypes divided by the size of the smaller repertoire. Repertoire richness was assessed with RTK rarefaction, the Chao1 estimator, and Recon v2.1 estimates of unobserved clonotypes. Entries here come from immuneACCESS through TCRdb and include only in-frame sequences with V and J called. Some clones fail to appear in such tables; in the studies checked, an unresolved V gene covers under half of the shortfall, and the cause of the remainder is unknown. Clone size and the V and J calls come from that table; the DNA yielded D and trimming. The sample contains a few hundred thousand clones, around 77% of them found a single time. Around 11% of the sample rests with the top ten.

Healthy HIV-negative adults with no recently reported acute infections or vaccinations were included as donors. All donors were Caucasian adults living in Nashville, Tennessee, USA. For unsorted samples, tens of millions of PBMCs were counted and genomic DNA was extracted with the QIAamp DNA Blood Mini kit. After blood collection by leukapheresis, PBMCs were isolated using Ficoll-Histopaque density gradient centrifugation and then cryopreserved in the vapor phase of liquid nitrogen. The sequencing sample was made of PBMCs. The TCR originated in a woman between 40 and 55 years old in good health. Some clones in this sample may be carry-over from other donors' samples. The chain is encoded by TRBV27 joined to TRBJ1-5, with a tentative D gene TRBD1 over 5 matching bases. In nucleotides, the sequence is TGTGCCAGCAGTTTTCGACAGCCCAATCAGCCCCAGCATTTT. Translation gives CASSFRQPNQPQHF.